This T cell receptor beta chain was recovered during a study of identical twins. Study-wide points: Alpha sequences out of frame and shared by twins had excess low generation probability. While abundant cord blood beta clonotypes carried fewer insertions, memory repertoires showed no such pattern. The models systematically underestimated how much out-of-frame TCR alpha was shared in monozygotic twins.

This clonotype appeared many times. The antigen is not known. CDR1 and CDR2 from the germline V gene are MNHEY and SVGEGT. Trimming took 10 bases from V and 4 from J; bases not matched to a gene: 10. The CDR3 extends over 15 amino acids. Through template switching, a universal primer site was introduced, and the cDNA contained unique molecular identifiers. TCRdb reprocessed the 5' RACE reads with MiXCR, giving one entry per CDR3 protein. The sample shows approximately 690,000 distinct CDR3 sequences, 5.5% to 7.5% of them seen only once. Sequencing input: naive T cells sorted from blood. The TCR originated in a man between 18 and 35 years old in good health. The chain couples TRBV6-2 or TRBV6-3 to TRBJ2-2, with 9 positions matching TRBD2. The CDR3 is CATSGGTSRTGELFF. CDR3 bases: TGTGCCACGAGCGGGGGGACTAGTCGCACCGGGGAGCTGTTTTTT.